A selection of T cell receptor beta chains follows, all from one sample in a study of T cells after yellow fever vaccination. TCRdb redid the calling of the 5' RACE reads with MiXCR, one entry per CDR3 protein. The sample lists 550,000 to 750,000 distinct CDR3 sequences; approximately 13% were seen once. This specimen consisted of PBMCs, obtained on the day of the yellow fever booster vaccination. These receptors originate from a man aged 30 to 45 who received the YFV17D yellow fever vaccine. Each CDR3 is given without its conserved first and last residue. Fields, in order: CDR3 length, V gene, J gene, clone size, CDR3 protein. Size values are once, few and many counts, or a class for expanded clones, and some rows have none.

>11|TRBV7-2|TRBJ2-7|NA
ASTSLAGVEQY
>14|TRBV3-1|TRBJ2-6|NA
ASSQPRTGGANVLT
>14|TRBV20-1|TRBJ2-1|NA
SARDLSGATYNEQF
>13|TRBV5-1|TRBJ2-7|many
ASSSGHRISYEQY
>13|TRBV7-9|TRBJ1-1|NA
ASSLGTGRSSEAF
>13|TRBV7-2|TRBJ1-2|NA
ASSLFGGQVLGYT
>12|TRBV6-1|TRBJ2-3|few
ATKLGTGRDTQY
>11|TRBV12-3/TRBV12-4|TRBJ2-2|few
ASSQKGVGELF
>12|TRBV12-3/TRBV12-4|TRBJ1-2|NA
ASNLGGGSYGYT
>14|TRBV25-1|TRBJ2-3|NA
ASTAFGGGDSDTQY
>13|TRBV28|TRBJ2-7|NA
ASSLIGTENYEQY
>12|TRBV6-1|TRBJ2-7|NA
ASRIRQGGYEQY
>11|TRBV20-1|TRBJ2-2|NA
SATPRQTGELF
>13|TRBV12-3/TRBV12-4|TRBJ1-1|NA
ASEAPAGIFSEAF
>12|TRBV28|TRBJ1-5|many
ASTGQTPNQPQH
>13|TRBV20-1|TRBJ1-1|few
SAHDRVKQGTEAF
>13|TRBV7-8|TRBJ2-5|NA
ASSRSGSSQETQY